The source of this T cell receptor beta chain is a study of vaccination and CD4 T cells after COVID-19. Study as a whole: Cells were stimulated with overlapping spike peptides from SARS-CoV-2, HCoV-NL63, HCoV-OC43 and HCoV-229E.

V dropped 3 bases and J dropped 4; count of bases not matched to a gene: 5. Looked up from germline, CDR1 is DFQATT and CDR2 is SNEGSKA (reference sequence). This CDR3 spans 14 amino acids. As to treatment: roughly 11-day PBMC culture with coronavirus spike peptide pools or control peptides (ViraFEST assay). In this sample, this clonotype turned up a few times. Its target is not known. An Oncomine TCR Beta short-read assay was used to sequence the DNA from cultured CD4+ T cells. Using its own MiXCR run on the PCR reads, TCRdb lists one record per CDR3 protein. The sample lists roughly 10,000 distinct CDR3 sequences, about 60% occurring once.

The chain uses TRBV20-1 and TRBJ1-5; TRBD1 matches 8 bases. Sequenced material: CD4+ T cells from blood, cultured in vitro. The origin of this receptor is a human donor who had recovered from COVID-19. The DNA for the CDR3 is TGCAGTGCTAGGGGAACAGGGGGTAATCAGCCCCAGCATTTT. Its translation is CSARGTGGNQPQHF.